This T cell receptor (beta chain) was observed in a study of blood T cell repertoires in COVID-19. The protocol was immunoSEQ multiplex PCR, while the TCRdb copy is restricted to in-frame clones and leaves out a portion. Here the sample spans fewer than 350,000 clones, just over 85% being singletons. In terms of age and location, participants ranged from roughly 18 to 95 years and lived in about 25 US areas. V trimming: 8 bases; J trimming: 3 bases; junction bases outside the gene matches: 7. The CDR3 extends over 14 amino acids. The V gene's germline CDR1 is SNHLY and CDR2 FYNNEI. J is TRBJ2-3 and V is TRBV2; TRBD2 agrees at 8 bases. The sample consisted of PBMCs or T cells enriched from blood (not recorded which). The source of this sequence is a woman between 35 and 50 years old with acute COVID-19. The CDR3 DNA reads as TGTGCCAGCTCGTTCAAGCGGGAGACAGATACGCAGTATTTT. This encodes CASSFKRETDTQYF.